Shown below are 7 T cell receptor beta chains from a single sample sequenced in a study of T-cell reconstitution after alpha-beta-depleted transplantation in children. A library of TCRbeta sequences, prepared with unique molecular identifiers, was generated. Using its own MiXCR run on the PCR reads, TCRdb lists one record per CDR3 protein. In the table there are 350,000 to 450,000 distinct CDR3 sequences, about an eighth of which are singletons. The source was PBMCs, collected from the stem cell graft. These receptors originate from a human donor who donated a stem cell graft to a child with Fanconi anemia.

This clonotype occurred many times. The chain couples TRBV5-5 to TRBJ1-1; 7 positions agree with TRBD1. The V segment lost 4 bases and the J segment 6 bases; nucleotides outside the gene matches: 9. Germline lookup yields CDR1 SGHKS and CDR2 YYEKEE (reference sequence). The CDR3 extends over 14 amino acids. CDR3 sequence reads: CASSRGTERAEAFF. The CDR3 DNA follows: TGTGCCAGCAGCCGGGGGACAGAACGGGCTGAAGCTTTCTTT.

As regards this clonotype: A single base separates this from a much larger clone, so it may be a read error. The CDR3 does not close with the conserved phenylalanine or tryptophan, likely indicating a read error. V and J are TRBV29-1 and TRBJ2-2, with 8 bases identical to TRBD1. The CDR3 loop spans 14 amino acids. Trimming removed 7 bases from V and 7 bases from J; junction bases left unmatched: 11. Germline loops: CDR1 SQVTM, CDR2 ANQGSEA. The CDR3 sequence is CSGYQGALGGELFL. CDR3 nucleotide sequence: TGCAGCGGTTACCAGGGGGCGCTTGGCGGGGAGCTGTTTCTT.

V gene TRBV12-3 or TRBV12-4 combines with J gene TRBJ2-7, with D hard to call. V was clipped by 3 bases and J by 4 bases, with 22 bases between them. CDR3 length: 17 residues. DNA for the CDR3: TGTGCCAGCAGTTTTTTTTTGGGCCCTTATACTGGGTACGAGCAGTACTTC. Encoded protein: CASSFFLGPYTGYEQYF.

This clonotype has ten or more counts. The chain employs TRBV4-3 and TRBJ2-1; TRBD1 is a possible D gene (5 bases). CDR1 is LGHNA and CDR2 is YSLEER in the germline V gene. V was shortened by 4 bases and J by 0 bases, with 10 bases between the two germline ends. The CDR3 runs 15 residues. The chain's CDR3 is CASSRGQISYNEQFF. The DNA for the CDR3 is TGCGCCAGCAGCCGAGGACAAATCTCCTACAATGAGCAGTTCTTC.

The V gene is TRBV2, the J gene TRBJ1-2; 8 nucleotides match TRBD1. The CDR3 sequence is 11 residues long. Germline CDR1 is SNHLY and CDR2 is FYNNEI. V lost 1 base and J lost 13; bases outside the gene matches: 2. The chain's CDR3 is CASSEETGVTF. DNA of the CDR3: TGTGCCAGCAGTGAAGAGACAGGGGTCACCTTC.

Ten or more counts support this clonotype. The V gene is TRBV6-5, the J gene TRBJ1-1, with 8 bases lining up with TRBD1. V lost 5 bases to trimming and J lost 5 bases; unmatched junction nucleotides: 10. The CDR3 consists of 15 residues. The germline gives CDR1 MNHEY, CDR2 SVGAGI. DNA for the CDR3: TGTGCCAGCAGTCCGATTGACAGGGGATGGACTGAAGCTTTCTTT. It yields the protein CASSPIDRGWTEAFF.

This clonotype was observed at least ten times. The chain recombines TRBV29-1 with TRBJ2-1; TRBD2 matches 11 bases. The J segment lost 0 bases and the V segment lost 7 bases, leaving 5 bases of the junction unmatched. Germline V gene sequence: CDR1 SQVTM, CDR2 ANQGSEA. The CDR3 runs 15 residues. The DNA for the CDR3 is TGCAGCGCCGTGGGACTAGCGGCCTCCTACAATGAGCAGTTCTTC. Its translation is CSAVGLAASYNEQFF.